This TCR beta chain emerged from a study of blood T cell repertoires in COVID-19. Original data processing: From reference gene primer amplification, estimates of nucleated cell counts were derived. The repertoire was sequenced with immunoSEQ multiplex PCR; TCRdb's copy has only in-frame clones and lacks some. The V and J calls and clone size were taken over from that table, and D and trimming were inferred from the DNA. The sample contains about 140,000 clones, more than 80% of which appear only once. The trim removed 1 base at V and 6 bases at J, leaving 4 bases unmatched. The CDR3 consists of 14 residues. CDR1 is SGHTA, CDR2 FQGTGA, per germline.

The genes are TRBV7-3 and TRBJ2-3, with 7 bases identical to TRBD2. The sample was peripheral blood. This sequence originates from an elderly woman with acute or convalescent COVID-19. The CDR3 protein is CASSLKGAGDTQYF. In DNA, the CDR3 is TGTGCCAGCAGCTTAAAAGGAGCGGGGGATACGCAGTATTTT. Supplemented by reference TRBV7-3 and TRBJ2-3, the full variable domain reads GAGVSQTPSNKVTEKGKYVELRCDPISGHTALYWYRQSLGQGPEFLIYFQGTGAADDSGLPNDRFFAVRPEGSVSTLKIQRTERGDSAVYLCASSLKGAGDTQYFGPGTRLTVL.